One sample yielded the 6 T cell receptor beta chains listed below, sequenced in a study of cytotoxic CD8 clonotypes in ibrutinib-treated CLL. This table comes from immunoSEQ multiplex PCR, and its TCRdb copy is limited to in-frame clones, with some not included. The sample lists more than 60,000 clones, approximately 82% seen once, with roughly 35% in the top ten. Specimen: PBMCs, collected after 24 months of ibrutinib treatment. These receptors were obtained from a human donor with chronic lymphocytic leukemia.

The rearrangement links TRBV18 to TRBJ2-7, with 10 bases fitting TRBD1. The CDR3 is 14 residues long. Per germline, CDR1 KGHSH and CDR2 LQKENI. The CDR3 loop reads CASSPTPTTGGLAV. The CDR3, as DNA: TGTGCCAGCTCACCAACTCCAACGACAGGGGGCCTGGCGGTT.

In this sample, this clone turned up once. The chain recombines TRBV5-1 with TRBJ2-5, with D hard to call. This CDR3 has 15 residues. V lost 0 bases to trimming and J lost 0 bases, with 9 bases between them. The V gene's germline CDR1 is SGHRS and CDR2 YFSETQ. This chain's CDR3 is CASSLVGSNQETQYF. The CDR3 DNA is TGCGCCAGCAGCTTGGTCGGTAGCAACCAAGAGACCCAGTACTTC.

The V call is TRBV18, the J call TRBJ1-4; D ambiguous. The V gene's germline CDR1 is KGHSH and CDR2 LQKENI. The germline V and J ends were trimmed by 3 bases and 8 bases, with 10 bases remaining between them. The CDR3 contains 13 residues. The CDR3 DNA reads as TGTGCCAGCTCACCCCGGCAGCCAGAAAAACTGTTTTTT. Amino acid sequence: CASSPRQPEKLFF.

This chain uses TRBV19 with TRBJ1-5; D uncertain. V shed 1 base and J shed 0 bases, with 4 bases lying between them. Germline CDR1 reads LNHDA; CDR2 reads SQIVND (reference sequence). CDR3 length equals 14 residues. Here the CDR3 reads CASSIAYSNQPQHF. The DNA for the CDR3 is TGTGCCAGTAGTATAGCGTATAGCAATCAGCCCCAGCATTTT.

J is TRBJ2-5 and V is TRBV11-1; D gene ambiguous. Germline V lookup: CDR1 SGHAT, CDR2 FQDESV (reference sequence). V lost 3 bases to trimming and J lost 1 base, with 9 bases between them. The CDR3 loop spans 14 amino acids. The CDR3 sequence: CASSFFLSQETQYF. The CDR3 DNA follows: TGTGCCAGCAGCTTTTTTTTGAGCCAAGAGACCCAGTACTTC.

The rearrangement links TRBV4-2 to TRBJ1-2; a weak D match, TRBD1 (6 bases). Germline assignment: CDR1 LGHNA and CDR2 YNFKEQ. The CDR3 is 14 amino acids. Trimming took 1 base from V and 6 from J, leaving 12 bases between them. CDR3 loop: CASSQVTGTDGYTF. CDR3 coding DNA: TGTGCCAGCAGCCAAGTTACAGGGACCGATGGCTACACCTTC.